The rows below give T cell receptor beta chains drawn from one sample of a study of human T cells and chemical hapten exposure. TCRdb analysed the RACE reads with MiXCR anew, one entry per CDR3 protein. Of 150,000 to 200,000 distinct CDR3 sequences listed, 24% are singletons. The specimen comprised whole blood, sampled in connection with sensitization to the hapten diphenylcyclopropenone (DPC). All receptors come from a woman aged 40 to 49 with alopecia areata. Some clones in this sample may be carry-over from other donors' samples. CDR3s include the opening cysteine and the closing phenylalanine or tryptophan.

CDR3: CASSEMGGGVYEQYF
J: TRBJ2-7
V: TRBV3-1

CDR3: CASSPSGYLTDTQYF
J: TRBJ2-3
V: TRBV7-2

CDR3: CASSLFDRGNEQFF
J: TRBJ2-1
V: TRBV12-3/TRBV12-4

CDR3: CASSVMTGSSYNEQFF
J: TRBJ2-1
V: TRBV9

CDR3: CASSKPGQGTTEAFF
J: TRBJ1-1
V: TRBV6-5

CDR3: CSASARGTAGELFF
J: TRBJ2-2
V: TRBV20-1

CDR3: CSGSYEQYF
J: TRBJ2-7
V: TRBV20-1

CDR3: CSARPSSGSSYNEQFF
J: TRBJ2-1
V: TRBV20-1

CDR3: CASSSPGRGAYGYTF
J: TRBJ1-2
V: TRBV6-5

CDR3: CASSLSSLLIRPDTQYF
J: TRBJ2-3
V: TRBV7-2

CDR3: CARSLTLVGIYNEQFF
J: TRBJ2-1
V: TRBV5-3

CDR3: CASHPVRQGGRYEQYF
J: TRBJ2-7
V: TRBV28

CDR3: CSVENTEAFF
J: TRBJ1-1
V: TRBV29-1

CDR3: CSVRSLNTEAFF
J: TRBJ1-1
V: TRBV29-1

CDR3: CASSPDYNTDTQYF
J: TRBJ2-3
V: TRBV7-9

CDR3: CSGDSHYNEQFF
J: TRBJ2-1
V: TRBV29-1

CDR3: CSARDSGSTDTQYF
J: TRBJ2-3
V: TRBV20-1

CDR3: CASSESGSGANVLTF
J: TRBJ2-6
V: TRBV25-1

CDR3: CASNNGQGEQYF
J: TRBJ2-7
V: TRBV6-2/TRBV6-3

CDR3: CASSYSDNRGNTIYF
J: TRBJ1-3
V: TRBV6-5

CDR3: CASSNGLSDQPQHF
J: TRBJ1-5
V: TRBV6-1

CDR3: CSASGNSADTQYF
J: TRBJ2-3
V: TRBV20-1

CDR3: CASSLPGLDTQYF
J: TRBJ2-3
V: TRBV5-1

CDR3: CASKGPGVGELFF
J: TRBJ2-2
V: TRBV19

CDR3: CASSPSGRSHEQYF
J: TRBJ2-7
V: TRBV7-2

CDR3: CASSLRLRGPSSYEQYF
J: TRBJ2-7
V: TRBV5-6

CDR3: CSATGDSNQPQHF
J: TRBJ1-5
V: TRBV20-1

CDR3: CSVEKARGGYEQYF
J: TRBJ2-7
V: TRBV29-1

CDR3: CATRASGSTETQYF
J: TRBJ2-5
V: TRBV24-1

CDR3: CASSPGHRSGANVLTF
J: TRBJ2-6
V: TRBV27

CDR3: CASSAPYSNQPQHF
J: TRBJ1-5
V: TRBV28

CDR3: CASRWDSSTDTQYF
J: TRBJ2-3
V: TRBV5-1

CDR3: CAISDPGQGSSYEQYF
J: TRBJ2-7
V: TRBV10-3

CDR3: CASSSAGRGANVLTF
J: TRBJ2-6
V: TRBV6-2/TRBV6-3

CDR3: CASRTGGGGSSYNEQFF
J: TRBJ2-1
V: TRBV28

CDR3: CSASSGGTDTQYF
J: TRBJ2-3
V: TRBV20-1

CDR3: CASSLVGENYNEQFF
J: TRBJ2-1
V: TRBV5-1

CDR3: CASSPSESKETQYF
J: TRBJ2-5
V: TRBV18

CDR3: CASSPGSASNGGYTF
J: TRBJ1-2
V: TRBV28

CDR3: CASSPIGHSGGETQYF
J: TRBJ2-5
V: TRBV12-3/TRBV12-4

CDR3: CVSSRADPNYGYTF
J: TRBJ1-2
V: TRBV6-6

CDR3: CSVEEGETREYF
J: TRBJ2-7
V: TRBV29-1

CDR3: CASSLSGRAYNEQFF
J: TRBJ2-1
V: TRBV6-5

CDR3: CASSSNGGRETQYF
J: TRBJ2-5
V: TRBV12-3/TRBV12-4

CDR3: CSVEKGQGWTGELFF
J: TRBJ2-2
V: TRBV29-1

CDR3: CAGGLTDTQYF
J: TRBJ2-3
V: TRBV7-9

CDR3: CASRSGTGVYEQYF
J: TRBJ2-7
V: TRBV2

CDR3: CASSFGEGPPIIWCYGYTF
J: TRBJ1-2
V: TRBV27

CDR3: CASSPMTSAFDEQFF
J: TRBJ2-1
V: TRBV6-5

CDR3: CASTILGTSGYNEQFF
J: TRBJ2-1
V: TRBV27

CDR3: CASSFAGGGGRETQYF
J: TRBJ2-5
V: TRBV27

CDR3: CASSFAGQVGQYF
J: TRBJ2-7
V: TRBV28

CDR3: CASSERENTEAFF
J: TRBJ1-1
V: TRBV6-1

CDR3: CAAGGRQGGETQYF
J: TRBJ2-5
V: TRBV10-3

CDR3: CASSQGGAVRSYNEQFF
J: TRBJ2-1
V: TRBV4-2

CDR3: CSVIPGSNTGELFF
J: TRBJ2-2
V: TRBV29-1

CDR3: CASSPRRGTGELFF
J: TRBJ2-2
V: TRBV9

CDR3: CSARDRRRFSGYTF
J: TRBJ1-2
V: TRBV20-1

CDR3: CASSLWVRESEQYF
J: TRBJ2-7
V: TRBV28

CDR3: CSARAVGARGQPQHF
J: TRBJ1-5
V: TRBV20-1